Described below is a single T cell receptor beta chain sequence and its context. The antigen is unknown. This specimen belongs to a study of cytomegalovirus exposure and HLA in healthy donors. Regarding the study as a whole: As was reported, the classifier diagnosed cytomegalovirus status with high specificity and sensitivity. Listed as cytomegalovirus-associated were 150 to 200 TCR beta chains. A further, later analysis showed that HLA-associated TCR beta chains (compared with equally common others) were more clonally expanded.

PCR was performed using 60 Vbeta and 13 Jbeta primers. Original data processing: The authors later counted roughly 77 million unique TCR beta chains, 9 million to 14 million of them shared. Clones were read by immunoSEQ multiplex PCR, and TCRdb kept only the in-frame ones, dropping some. The V and J calls and clone size come from that table; D and trimming were worked out from the DNA. The sample includes roughly 120,000 clones, around 85% of them seen just once. The V segment lost 6 bases and the J segment 3 bases; nucleotides outside the gene matches: 14. The CDR3 runs to 16 residues. Per the germline V gene, CDR1 is SGHDT and CDR2 is YYEEEE.

The chain couples TRBV5-6 to TRBJ2-7; TRBD1 aligns across 8 bases. The sequence was obtained from a man aged 30 to 45 in good health and CMV-seropositive. Specimen: PBMCs. The CDR3 loop is CASNLGPTGAFYEQYF. In DNA, the CDR3 is TGTGCCAGCAACCTAGGCCCGACAGGGGCTTTCTACGAGCAGTACTTC.